Following are 4 T cell receptor beta chains from one sample sequenced in a study of T cell responses to AZD1222 COVID-19 vaccine. Generated by immunoSEQ multiplex PCR, the TCRdb table keeps only in-frame clones and is missing some. Among 84,000 or so clones listed, 80% to 90% were seen once. The sequencing used peripheral blood, collected on day 0 of AZD1222 vaccination. These receptors were collected from an adult in good health.

The chain uses TRBV7-9 and TRBJ2-1; D tentatively fits TRBD1 or TRBD2 (6 bases each). In germline, CDR1 is SEHNR, CDR2 FQNEAQ (reference sequence). This CDR3 has 13 amino acids. V lost 1 base and J 10 bases, leaving 11 bases between the germline ends. The CDR3 spells CASSLGRGREQFF. The CDR3 coding sequence is TGTGCCAGCAGCTTAGGACGGGGGCGGGAGCAGTTCTTC.

The CDR3, as DNA: TGTGCCTGGAGTGCGACCCAGGGGGCTTACATTCAGTACTTC. It yields the protein CAWSATQGAYIQYF. The J gene is TRBJ2-4, the V gene TRBV30; 8 bases fit TRBD1. V lost 1 base, J lost 8 bases, and 7 bases stayed unmatched. This CDR3 region has 14 residues. Germline V gene lookup returns CDR1 GTSNPN and CDR2 SVGIG (reference sequence).

The rearrangement uses TRBV11-2 and TRBJ2-1; 11 nucleotides line up with TRBD2. The CDR3 has 15 amino acids. The V gene end was trimmed by 6 bases and the J gene end by 9 bases; junction bases not matched to a gene: 10. CDR1 is SGHAT, CDR2 FQNNGV, per germline. The CDR3 region is CASRHWLAGGGEQFF. DNA of the CDR3: TGTGCCAGCAGACACTGGCTAGCGGGAGGTGGTGAGCAGTTCTTC.

V usage is TRBV19 and J usage is TRBJ2-3, with TRBD1 as a possible D gene (5 bases). Trimming cost V 7 bases and J 0 bases, with 17 bases left between them. The germline CDR1 and CDR2 sequences are LNHDA and SQIVND (reference sequence). CDR3 length: 16 residues. Here the CDR3 DNA reads TGTGCCAGTACTGCAGGGCTCACTTCCAGCACAGATACGCAGTATTTT. This sequence encodes CASTAGLTSSTDTQYF.